This entry is about one T cell receptor (beta chain). Its antigen remains unidentified. V lost 5 bases and J 1 base, leaving 9 bases between the germline ends. CDR3 length equals 14 residues. From germline, CDR1 is SGHAT and CDR2 FQNNGV. Data came from immunoSEQ multiplex PCR; TCRdb stores just in-frame clones and leaves some out. Of around 97,000 clones listed, about 80% are singletons. The record originates from a study of OX40 agonist ivuxolimab in advanced cancers. Overall study: Partial responses occurred in Three dose-escalation patients, one with hepatocellular carcinoma and two with cutaneous melanoma. Study-level findings and limits: CD8+ T cells averaged more expanded clones than CD4+.

The material sequenced was CD4+ or CD8+ T cells sorted from blood, taken in a trial of the OX40 agonist ivuxolimab. This TCR was recovered from an adult with an advanced solid tumor such as melanoma, head and neck, liver or kidney cancer. V and J are TRBV11-2 and TRBJ2-1, with D uncertain. CDR3 sequence reads: CASSPVQSYNEQFF. The CDR3 coding sequence is TGTGCCAGCAGCCCAGTCCAGTCCTACAATGAGCAGTTCTTC.